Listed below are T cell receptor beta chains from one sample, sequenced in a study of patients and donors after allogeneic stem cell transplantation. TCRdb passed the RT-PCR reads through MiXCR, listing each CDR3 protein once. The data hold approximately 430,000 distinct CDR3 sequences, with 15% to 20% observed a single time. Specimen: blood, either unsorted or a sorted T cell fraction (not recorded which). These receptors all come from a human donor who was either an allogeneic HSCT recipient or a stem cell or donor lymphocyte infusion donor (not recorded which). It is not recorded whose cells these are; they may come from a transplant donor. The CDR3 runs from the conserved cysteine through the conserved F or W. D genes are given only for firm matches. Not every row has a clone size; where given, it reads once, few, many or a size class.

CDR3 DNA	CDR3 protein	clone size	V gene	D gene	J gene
TGCGCCAGCAGCCAATCAGGGGGATCCCATGAAAAACTGTTTTTT	CASSQSGGSHEKLFF	few	TRBV4-1	TRBD1	TRBJ1-4
TGCGCCAGCAGCTTGGGTGCGGGAGGGCCCGGGAGCTCCTACAATGAGCAGTTCTTC	CASSLGAGGPGSSYNEQFF	-	TRBV5-1	TRBD2	TRBJ2-1
TGCAGTGCTAGAGATCTTCTTCCGGGGGCTAGCACAGATACGCAGTATTTT	CSARDLLPGASTDTQYF	few	TRBV20-1	-	TRBJ2-3
TGCAGCGTCGCGGACAATCACAATGAGCAGTTCTTC	CSVADNHNEQFF	few	TRBV29-1	-	TRBJ2-1
TGCGCCAGCAGCCCCCGACAGGGGCCTTCCTACGAGCAGTACTTC	CASSPRQGPSYEQYF	-	TRBV4-1	TRBD1	TRBJ2-7
TGCGCCAGCAGTTTCGTCGGGACGGACAGTGAAGCTTTCTTT	CASSFVGTDSEAFF	few	TRBV4-3	-	TRBJ1-1
TGTGCCAGCAGCTTCCGACTAGCGGTTCGCACAGATACGCAGTATTTT	CASSFRLAVRTDTQYF	-	TRBV4-2	TRBD2	TRBJ2-3
TGTGCCAGCAGCCACAGTCTAGTGTACAATGAGCAGTTCTTC	CASSHSLVYNEQFF	many	TRBV7-8	-	TRBJ2-1
TGTGCCAGCTCGCCAATCGCTAGCGGGGGCTCTACAGATACGCAGTATTTT	CASSPIASGGSTDTQYF	-	TRBV18	TRBD2	TRBJ2-3
TGCGCCAGCAGCCAAGATTTAACTAATGAAAAACTGTTTTTT	CASSQDLTNEKLFF	few	TRBV4-1	-	TRBJ1-4
TGTGCCTGGAGTGTACGGCAGAGGTCCAACTATGGCTACACCTTC	CAWSVRQRSNYGYTF	few	TRBV30	-	TRBJ1-2
TGCGCCAGCAGTAGACGAGAGACCTACGAGCAGTACTTC	CASSRRETYEQYF	many	TRBV10-2	-	TRBJ2-7
TGTGCCAGCAGCCCGACAGGGAAGGATCTTCACACTGAAGCTTTCTTT	CASSPTGKDLHTEAFF	few	TRBV7-2	TRBD1	TRBJ1-1
TGCGCCAGCAGCCAAGATCCGGGGAACACTGAAGCTTTCTTT	CASSQDPGNTEAFF	-	TRBV4-3	-	TRBJ1-1
TGTGCCATCAGTGAGTCCGGACAGTTGAACACTGAAGCTTTCTTT	CAISESGQLNTEAFF	few	TRBV10-3	-	TRBJ1-1
TGTGCCAGCAGAGTAAGGGACGAGCAGTACTTC	CASRVRDEQYF	many	TRBV12-3/TRBV12-4	-	TRBJ2-7
TGTGCCAGCAGCTTAGACCGACTTGCCCTGACAGGGAGCTCCTACAATGAGCAGTTCTTC	CASSLDRLALTGSSYNEQFF	many	TRBV7-8	TRBD1	TRBJ2-1
TGTGCCATCAGCAAATCGGTCGTCCTGAACTACGAGCAGTACTTC	CAISKSVVLNYEQYF	few	TRBV10-3	-	TRBJ2-7
TGTGCCAGCGTTGAGGCAGGAACCACAGATACGCAGTATTTT	CASVEAGTTDTQYF	-	TRBV28	-	TRBJ2-3
TGTGCCACCAGTGATCCCGGGGTAGCGGGAGGGTACGAGCAGTACTTC	CATSDPGVAGGYEQYF	-	TRBV24-1	TRBD2	TRBJ2-7
TGTGCCAGCAGTGTCCCGGGACAGGTATATTTCTTT	CASSVPGQVYFF	-	TRBV6-1	TRBD1	TRBJ1-1
TGTGCCAGCAGCCGACGAGGGGGGGCCTACAATGAGCAGTTCTTC	CASSRRGGAYNEQFF	few	TRBV7-3	-	TRBJ2-1
TGCAGTGCTCCCCTACCCCCGGGGAATGAGCAGTTCTTC	CSAPLPPGNEQFF	-	TRBV20-1	-	TRBJ2-1